A selection of T cell receptor beta chains follows, all from one sample in a study of T cells in Graves' hyperthyroidism and ophthalmopathy. One entry per CDR3 protein results from TCRdb running MiXCR on the multiplex PCR reads. The sample carries roughly 500,000 distinct CDR3 sequences, 40% to 50% recorded once. Sample: peripheral blood or thyroid tissue (not recorded which). The receptors shown here come from an adult woman with Graves' disease, either hyperthyroidism or ophthalmopathy (not recorded which). The CDR3 runs from the conserved cysteine through the conserved F or W. The D gene is left open where the match is weak. Clone size is not always given. Where it is, it says once, few, many or a class for expanded clones.

v_gene	d_gene	j_gene	abundance	CDR3nt	CDR3aa
TRBV11-3	TRBD1	TRBJ1-2	many	TGTGCCAGCAGCGCACAGGGGGGTGACTATGGCTACACCTTC	CASSAQGGDYGYTF
TRBV5-1	TRBD1	TRBJ2-5	.	TGCGCCAGCAGCTATAACAGGGGTTTTCAAGAGACCCAGTACTTC	CASSYNRGFQETQYF
TRBV20-1	TRBD2	TRBJ2-7	many	TGCAGTGCTAGGGAGACTAGCGGGTATTACGAGCAGTACTTC	CSARETSGYYEQYF
TRBV24-1	.	TRBJ1-2	.	TGTGCCACCAGTGATTTTCGCAGGCACTATGGCTACACCTTC	CATSDFRRHYGYTF
TRBV29-1	.	TRBJ1-1	few	TGCAGCGTTGAAGGGGGACTGAACACTGAAGCTTTCTTT	CSVEGGLNTEAFF
TRBV15	TRBD1	TRBJ1-1	few	TGTGCCACCAGCACCGACAGGGGGTACAGGAACACTGAAGCTTTCTTT	CATSTDRGYRNTEAFF
TRBV4-2	.	TRBJ1-6	many	TGTGCCAGCAGCCGTAGACAGCCGGGTTCACCCCTCCACTTT	CASSRRQPGSPLHF
TRBV20-1	.	TRBJ1-2	.	TGCAGTGCCCCGACGGGACGGGGCTATGGCTACACCTTC	CSAPTGRGYGYTF
TRBV29-1	TRBD2	TRBJ2-2	.	TGCAGCGTGGTGACTAGCGGGAGGGTGAACACCGGGGAGCTGTTTTTT	CSVVTSGRVNTGELFF
TRBV30	.	TRBJ2-6	many	TGTGCCTGGAGTCTTGGGGCCAACGTCCTGACTTTC	CAWSLGANVLTF
TRBV27	TRBD1	TRBJ1-2	many	TGTGCCAGCAGTTTACTGAGGACAGGGGTGGACGGCTACACCTTC	CASSLLRTGVDGYTF
TRBV2	.	TRBJ2-7	.	TGTGCCAGCAGGGTCCCCTCCATCGAGCAGTACTTC	CASRVPSIEQYF
TRBV7-8	TRBD1	TRBJ2-6	.	TGTGCCAGCAGCATCGGACAGGCTATGGTCTCTGGGGCCAACGTCCTGACTTTC	CASSIGQAMVSGANVLTF
TRBV7-2	TRBD1	TRBJ1-2	many	TGTGCCAGCAGCTTGGGACAGCTCTATGGCTACACCTTC	CASSLGQLYGYTF
TRBV10-3	.	TRBJ2-7	few	TGTGCCATCAGTGAGAAGGCAGGGACGGACGAGCAGTACTTC	CAISEKAGTDEQYF
TRBV7-8	.	TRBJ2-5	many	TGTGCCAGCAGCTTAGGCCCACGGGAGACCCAGTACTTC	CASSLGPRETQYF
TRBV6-5	.	TRBJ2-5	many	TGTGCCAGCAGTTACTACTCACAAGAGACCCAGTACTTC	CASSYYSQETQYF
TRBV7-9	.	TRBJ2-5	few	TGTGCCAGCAGCCAGAGGGGGGGCTTTGAGACCCAGTACTTC	CASSQRGGFETQYF
TRBV10-3	.	TRBJ1-6	.	TGTGCCATCAGTGAGCCGGGGGCAGGGAATTCACCCCTCCACTTT	CAISEPGAGNSPLHF
TRBV20-1	TRBD1	TRBJ1-6	.	TGCAGTGCTAGGTGGGGGACAGGGGACGGACCCCTCCACTTT	CSARWGTGDGPLHF
TRBV12-3/TRBV12-4	.	TRBJ2-6	many	TGTGCCAGCAGTCCAGGGTATGGGGCCAACGTCCTGACTTTC	CASSPGYGANVLTF
TRBV12-3/TRBV12-4	.	TRBJ1-5	.	TGTGCCAGCAGTACCGGGACACTGGTCGATCAGCCCCAGCATTTT	CASSTGTLVDQPQHF
TRBV7-2	TRBD1	TRBJ1-1	few	TGTGCCAGCAGCGGATCGGACAGGCGACGTGAAGCTTTCTTT	CASSGSDRRREAFF
TRBV29-1	.	TRBJ1-1	many	TGCAGCGCTACAAGGACGACTGAAGCTTTCTTT	CSATRTTEAFF
TRBV19	TRBD1	TRBJ2-7	many	TGTGCCAGTAGTATACAGGGACAGGAGCAGTACTTC	CASSIQGQEQYF
TRBV20-1	.	TRBJ2-2	many	TGCAGTGCTAGCTCGACTAGCACCGGGGAGCTGTTTTTT	CSASSTSTGELFF
TRBV2	TRBD1	TRBJ2-5	.	TGTGCCAGCAGTTTGGACAGGTCTGGTCAGCCCCAGTACTTC	CASSLDRSGQPQYF
TRBV7-2	.	TRBJ2-5	.	TGTGCCAGCAGCATTACTAGCACCGGGGAGACCCAGTACTTC	CASSITSTGETQYF
TRBV9	TRBD2	TRBJ2-5	.	TGTGCCAGCAGCGTAGTAGGTCTAGCGGGATATGAGACCCAGTACTTC	CASSVVGLAGYETQYF
TRBV7-2	TRBD1	TRBJ1-2	.	TGTGCCAGCAGCTTAGTCAGGGGGGGAGACTATGGCTACACCTTC	CASSLVRGGDYGYTF
TRBV6-5	.	TRBJ1-4	many	TGTGCCAGCAGTTTCCAGGGTATTAGTGAAAAACTGTTTTTT	CASSFQGISEKLFF
TRBV2	.	TRBJ1-1	.	TGTGCCAGCAGTGAGTTAGAAGCTTTCTTT	CASSELEAFF
TRBV7-2	.	TRBJ1-5	.	TGTGCCAGCAGCGAAGGGGCTGCCAGAGAGACCCAGCATTTT	CASSEGAARETQHF
TRBV7-2	TRBD1	TRBJ2-7	many	TGTGCCAGCAGCTTACCGGGACAGGGGGCGCGATACGAGCAGTACTTC	CASSLPGQGARYEQYF
TRBV29-1	.	TRBJ2-1	.	TGCAGCGTTGCCCAGAGCGGAAGCTCCTACAATGAGCAGTTCTTC	CSVAQSGSSYNEQFF
TRBV25-1	TRBD2	TRBJ2-2	.	TGTGCCAGCAGCTTCGGCGGGGGGGCCGCCACCGGGGAGCTGTTTTTT	CASSFGGGAATGELFF
TRBV3-1	.	TRBJ1-2	.	TGTGCCAGCAGCCAAGATCCGAGGCCCGCTGGGTATGGCTACACCTTC	CASSQDPRPAGYGYTF
TRBV20-1	.	TRBJ1-2	.	TGCAGTGCGACCCCCACCCCCACACGGGACACCTTC	CSATPTPTRDTF
TRBV27	.	TRBJ1-2	.	TGTGCCAGCAGTTTTGTGGGGTCCTATGGCTACACCTTC	CASSFVGSYGYTF
TRBV9	.	TRBJ2-7	many	TGTGCCAGCAGCGTCCAACAGGGAGGCGAGCAGTACTTC	CASSVQQGGEQYF
TRBV10-3	TRBD1	TRBJ1-2	.	TGTGCCATCAGTGCGCAGGGGGCGGACTATGGCTACACCTTC	CAISAQGADYGYTF
TRBV12-3/TRBV12-4	TRBD1	TRBJ1-1	few	TGTGCCAGCAGTCGACAGGGAGCTGAAGCTTTCTTT	CASSRQGAEAFF
TRBV10-2	TRBD2	TRBJ2-5	.	TGTGCCAGCAGTTTTTTAGGGCTAGCGGGAGTTGAGACCCAGTACTTC	CASSFLGLAGVETQYF
TRBV20-1	.	TRBJ1-1	.	TGCAGTGCTAGATACAGGGACATGAACACTGAAGCTTTCTTT	CSARYRDMNTEAFF
TRBV6-6	TRBD1	TRBJ1-2	many	TGTGCCAGCAGGCCGGGACAGATTTATGGCTACACCTTC	CASRPGQIYGYTF
TRBV2	TRBD2	TRBJ2-7	many	TGTGCCAGCGGCCGCGGGGGATACGAGCAGTACTTC	CASGRGGYEQYF
TRBV6-6	.	TRBJ1-1	many	TGTGCCAGCAGGAGAGACAACACTGAAGCTTTCTTT	CASRRDNTEAFF
TRBV11-2	.	TRBJ1-5	.	TGTGCCAGCAGCCCTTCGGCGAGTCAGCCCCAGCATTTT	CASSPSASQPQHF
TRBV2	.	TRBJ2-7	.	TGTGCCAGCAGCAATACACGCCAGGTCTCCTACGAGCAGTACTTC	CASSNTRQVSYEQYF
TRBV11-2	.	TRBJ2-2	many	TGTGCCAGCAGGGGAGGTCCTCTCAACACCGGGGAGCTGTTTTTT	CASRGGPLNTGELFF
TRBV20-1	.	TRBJ2-1	.	TGCAGTGCTAGAGGCGGGACAGCATACAATGAGCAGTTCTTC	CSARGGTAYNEQFF
TRBV19	TRBD1	TRBJ2-2	many	TGTGCCAGTAGTGGACAGGGGAAAACCGGGGAGCTGTTTTTT	CASSGQGKTGELFF